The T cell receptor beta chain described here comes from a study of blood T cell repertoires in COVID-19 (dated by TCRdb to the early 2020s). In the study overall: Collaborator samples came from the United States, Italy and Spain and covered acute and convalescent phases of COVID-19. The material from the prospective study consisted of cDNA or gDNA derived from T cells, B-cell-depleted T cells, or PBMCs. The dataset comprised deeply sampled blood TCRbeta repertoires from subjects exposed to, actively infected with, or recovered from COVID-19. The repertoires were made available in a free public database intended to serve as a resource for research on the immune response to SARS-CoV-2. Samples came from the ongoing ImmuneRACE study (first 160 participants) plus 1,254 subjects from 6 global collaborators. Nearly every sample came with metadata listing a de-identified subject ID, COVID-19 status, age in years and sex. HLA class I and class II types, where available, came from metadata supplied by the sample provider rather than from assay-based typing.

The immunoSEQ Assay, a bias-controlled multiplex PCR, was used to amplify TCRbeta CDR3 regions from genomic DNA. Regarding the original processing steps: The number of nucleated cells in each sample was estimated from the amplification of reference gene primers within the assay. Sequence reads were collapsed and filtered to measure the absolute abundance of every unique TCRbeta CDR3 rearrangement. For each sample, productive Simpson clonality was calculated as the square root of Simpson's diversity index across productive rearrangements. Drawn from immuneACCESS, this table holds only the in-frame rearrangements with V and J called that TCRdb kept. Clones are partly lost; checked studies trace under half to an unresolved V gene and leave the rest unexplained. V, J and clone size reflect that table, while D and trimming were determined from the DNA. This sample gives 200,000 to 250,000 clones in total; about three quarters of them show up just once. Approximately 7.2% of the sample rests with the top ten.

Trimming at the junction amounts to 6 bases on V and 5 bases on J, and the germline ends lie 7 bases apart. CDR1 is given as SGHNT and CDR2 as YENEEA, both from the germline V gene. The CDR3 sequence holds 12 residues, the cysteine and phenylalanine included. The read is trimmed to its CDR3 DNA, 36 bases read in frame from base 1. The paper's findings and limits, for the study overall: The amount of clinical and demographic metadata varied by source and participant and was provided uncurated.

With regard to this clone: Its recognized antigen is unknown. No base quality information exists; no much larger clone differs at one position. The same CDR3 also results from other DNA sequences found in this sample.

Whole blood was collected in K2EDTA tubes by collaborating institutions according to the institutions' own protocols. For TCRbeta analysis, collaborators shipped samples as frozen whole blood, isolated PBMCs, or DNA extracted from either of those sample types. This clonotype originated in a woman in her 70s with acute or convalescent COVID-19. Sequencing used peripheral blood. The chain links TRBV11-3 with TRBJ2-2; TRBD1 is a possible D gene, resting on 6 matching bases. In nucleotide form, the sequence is TGTGCCAGCAGTAGGGGGACCGGGGAGCTGTTTTTT. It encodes CASSRGTGELFF.